This TCR beta chain was retrieved from a study of vaccination effects on CD4 cells after COVID-19. Pools of viral peptides were used by the ViraFEST assay to expand antigen-specific CD4+ T cells ahead of sequencing. Isolating CD4+ T cells followed about 10 days of culture. Neither prior SARS-CoV-2 infection nor positive nucleocapsid antibodies were present in the vaccine recipients. The CDR3 has 13 residues. Looked up from germline, CDR1 is SGHRS and CDR2 is YFSETQ. V lost 0 bases, J lost 6 bases, and 9 bases lay in between. A word on this clone: Its specificity is not known.

The assay was immunoSEQ multiplex PCR, and TCRdb's table has in-frame clones only and misses some. The data contain 65,000 to 90,000 clones, 78% of them singletons. The chain employs TRBV5-1 and TRBJ1-1; D ambiguous. This specimen consisted of CD4+ T cells from PBMCs cultured with SARS-CoV-2 spike peptides, obtained before COVID-19 vaccination. This sequence was found in a human donor who received a COVID-19 vaccine. For the CDR3, the DNA is TGCGCCAGCAGCTTGGGGTTGGCGGCTGAAGCTTTCTTT. It specifies CASSLGLAAEAFF.